This T cell receptor beta chain appears in the sequencing data of a study of cytomegalovirus exposure and HLA in healthy donors. Study-wide findings and caveats: HLA alleles showed associations with 15,000 to 20,000 TCR beta sequences in a later analysis, at a 0.05 false discovery rate. Most TCR beta V segments were productive about 87% or about 30% of the time in an earlier analysis.

On this clone: As yet, its antigen is unknown.

PCR amplification relied on 60 Vbeta primers (plus 13 Jbeta primers). The table came from immunoSEQ multiplex PCR; TCRdb's copy has only in-frame clones and leaves some out. The repertoire has under 100,000 clones, 65% to 90% of them found once; the top ten carry over 4%. The germline gives CDR1 SGHKS, CDR2 YYEKEE (reference sequence). The CDR3 sequence is 16 residues long. Trimming shortened V by 0 bases and J by 5 bases, and 16 bases separated the two germline ends. The sample comprised PBMCs. The chain is built from TRBV5-5 and TRBJ2-3; tentatively, D is TRBD2 (6 bases). This clonotype was obtained from a woman in her 70s in good health and CMV-seropositive. This chain's CDR3 is CASSLVSGSSLDTQYF. The CDR3 DNA reads as TGTGCCAGCAGCTTGGTGTCCGGGAGCTCCCTAGATACGCAGTATTTT.